Each of the 6 T cell receptor beta chains below was sequenced from the same sample in a study of blood T cell repertoires in COVID-19 (dated by TCRdb to about 2020). Library prep was done by the immunoSEQ multiplex PCR assay. TCRdb took over this immuneACCESS table, retaining in-frame rearrangements with V and J assigned. Such tables are incomplete; in checked studies, under half of the missing clones stem from an unresolved V gene, and the remainder is unexplained. In all, the sample holds about 64,000 clones, and around 90% of those were seen once. The ten biggest clones cover 1.5% to 2% of the sample. The sequencing input was peripheral blood. All receptors come from a human donor in a cohort sampled during active COVID-19.

This chain links TRBV6-5 with TRBJ2-7, with D maybe TRBD1 (5 bases). Trimming took 3 bases from V and 4 from J, leaving 10 bases between them. Germline CDR1 MNHEY, CDR2 SVGAGI. The CDR3 runs 13 residues. The CDR3, as DNA: TGTGCCAGCAGTTATAGGGGCGCGTACGAGCAGTACTTC. It translates to CASSYRGAYEQYF.

The CDR3 DNA reads TGTGCCAGCATTTATCGAGGGTCCTACGAGCAGTACTTC. Translation gives CASIYRGSYEQYF. The rearrangement uses TRBV28 and TRBJ2-7, with D perhaps TRBD2 (5 bases). The V end was cut by 7 bases, the J end by 1 base, with 11 bases between. Germline V gene sequence: CDR1 MDHEN, CDR2 SYDVKM. This CDR3 comprises 13 residues.

This sequence joins TRBV18 and TRBJ1-6; D not resolved. V was shortened by 3 bases and J by 7 bases, with 13 bases between the two germline ends. Looked up from germline, CDR1 is KGHSH and CDR2 is LQKENI. This CDR3 is built from 15 residues. The CDR3 loop reads CASSPAGRENSPLHF. The CDR3 nucleotides are TGTGCCAGCTCACCGGCCGGGAGGGAGAATTCACCCCTCCACTTT.

The gene calls are TRBV5-1 and TRBJ2-2, with TRBD1 identical over 7 bases. Germline V CDR1 and CDR2: SGHRS, YFSETQ. This CDR3 region has 15 residues. V was clipped by 4 bases and J by 5 bases; unmatched bases: 8. The CDR3 loop is CASSEQTGRTGELFF. The CDR3 nucleotides are TGCGCCAGCAGCGAACAGACAGGGAGAACCGGGGAGCTGTTTTTT.

This chain connects TRBV15 to TRBJ2-1; the match to TRBD2 covers 12 bases. Germline CDR1 and CDR2: LNHNV and YYDKDF (reference sequence). The CDR3 is made up of 18 amino acids. With 1 base clipped from V and 0 bases from J, the junction kept 4 bases outside the gene matches. The CDR3 nucleotides read TGTGCCACCAGCAGAGGTCTGACTAGCGGGAGCTCCTACAATGAGCAGTTCTTC. It is translated as CATSRGLTSGSSYNEQFF. The variable domain in full, completed from reference TRBV15 and TRBJ2-1, reads DAMVIQNPRYQVTQFGKPVTLSCSQTLNHNVMYWYQQKSSQAPKLLFHYYDKDFNNEADTPDNFQSRRPNTSFCFLDIRSPGLGDTAMYLCATSRGLTSGSSYNEQFFGPGTRLTVL.

The count of this clone is one. The chain joins TRBV7-2 to TRBJ2-7, with a possible D match to TRBD1 (6 bases). V was pared by 2 bases and J by 3 bases, with 14 bases between. Germline CDR1 is SGHTA and CDR2 is FQGNSA. The CDR3 totals 15 residues. DNA for the CDR3: TGTGCCAGCAGCTTAATGGCAGGGGAAATCTACGAGCAGTACTTC. Translating it yields CASSLMAGEIYEQYF.